The 3 T cell receptor beta chains below all came from one sample that was sequenced in a study of PD-1 and CTLA-4 blockade in melanoma. TCRdb's copy holds only in-frame clones and misses some; the assay was immunoSEQ multiplex PCR. The table includes some 15,000 clones, under 85% detected once. This specimen was CD8+ T cells from peripheral blood, taken before anti-PD-1 treatment. The receptor set was obtained from a human donor with melanoma.

This clone was observed once. V and J are TRBV6-2 or TRBV6-3 and TRBJ2-1, with a tentative D call TRBD1 (6 bases). Per germline, CDR1 MNHEY and CDR2 SVGEGT. The CDR3 has 16 amino acids. Trimming took 0 bases from V and 0 from J, leaving 9 bases between them. CDR3 sequence (DNA): TGTGCCAGCAGTTACTCCGGACAGAGCTCCTACAATGAGCAGTTCTTC. Translating it yields CASSYSGQSSYNEQFF.

V and J are TRBV5-6 and TRBJ2-3; 7 nucleotides match TRBD2. The V and J ends lost 5 bases and 3 bases, in that order; junction bases with no gene match: 3. The germline V gene has CDR1 SGHDT and CDR2 YYEEEE. This CDR3 is built from 13 residues. As DNA, the CDR3 is TGTGCCAGCAGGGCGGGGGTGACAGATACGCAGTATTTT. Translation gives CASRAGVTDTQYF.

The chain uses TRBV19 and TRBJ1-1; a possible D gene is TRBD1 (6 bases). Germline CDR1 reads LNHDA; CDR2 reads SQIVND (reference sequence). Trimming shortened V by 7 bases and J by 6 bases, and 18 bases separated the two germline ends. The CDR3 has 14 residues. Here the CDR3 reads CASINSQGLAEAFF. The CDR3 DNA reads as TGTGCCAGTATAAATTCGCAGGGGTTGGCTGAAGCTTTCTTT.